This is a list of T cell receptor beta chains from one sample in a study of blood T cell repertoires in COVID-19. Assay: immunoSEQ multiplex PCR; the TCRdb copy retains only in-frame clones and omits some. The repertoire holds about 170,000 clones, with around 76% as singletons. The sample taken for sequencing was peripheral blood. The source of these receptors is a woman between 65 and 79 years old with acute or convalescent COVID-19. Both conserved end residues are part of each CDR3. D genes are given only for firm matches. Size values are once, few and many counts, or a class for expanded clones, and some rows have none.

J	length	V	D	size	CDR3	DNA
TRBJ1-6	17	TRBV9	NA	NA	CASSASQGASLNSPLHF	TGTGCCAGCAGCGCCTCACAGGGAGCGAGTCTAAATTCACCCCTCCACTTT
TRBJ2-3	15	TRBV19	NA	once	CASSITQGSTDTQYF	TGTGCCAGTAGTATAACCCAGGGGAGCACAGATACGCAGTATTTT
TRBJ1-1	14	TRBV5-1	TRBD1	NA	CASRRGTANTEAFF	TGCGCCAGCAGGAGAGGGACAGCGAACACTGAAGCTTTCTTT
TRBJ2-5	14	TRBV2	NA	once	CASSYQGGQETQYF	TGTGCCAGCAGTTACCAGGGGGGCCAAGAGACCCAGTACTTC
TRBJ2-7	15	TRBV24-1	TRBD1	NA	CATSDTRDRPEGQYF	TGTGCCACCAGTGATACCCGGGACAGGCCAGAGGGGCAGTACTTC
TRBJ2-1	14	TRBV18	NA	NA	CASSPPASYNEQFF	TGTGCCAGCTCACCACCGGCTAGCTATAATGAGCAGTTCTTC
TRBJ2-4	13	TRBV29-1	TRBD2	once	CSVGLAAPNIQYF	TGCAGCGTGGGACTAGCGGCCCCAAACATTCAGTACTTC
TRBJ2-4	15	TRBV7-2	TRBD2	NA	CASSPLAGGPNIQYF	TGTGCCAGCAGCCCATTAGCGGGGGGGCCGAACATTCAGTACTTC
TRBJ1-2	11	TRBV28	NA	NA	CGVRGYPGYTF	TGTGGGGTCCGAGGATACCCTGGCTACACCTTC
TRBJ2-7	14	TRBV3-1/TRBV3-2	TRBD1	many	CASSKGQGPYEQYF	TGTGCCAGCAGCAAAGGACAGGGGCCCTACGAGCAGTACTTC
TRBJ1-6	16	TRBV28	TRBD1	NA	CASSTGTVSYNSPLHF	TGTGCCAGCAGTACTGGGACAGTCTCCTATAATTCACCCCTCCACTTT
TRBJ1-1	13	TRBV30	NA	NA	CAWRGGMNTEAFF	TGTGCCTGGAGAGGGGGTATGAACACTGAAGCTTTCTTT
TRBJ1-5	16	TRBV19	TRBD1	once	CASSIIPGQANQPQHF	TGTGCCAGTAGTATAATCCCGGGACAGGCCAATCAGCCCCAGCATTTT
TRBJ2-1	15	TRBV5-1	NA	NA	CASTLNSIGGNEQFF	TGCGCCAGCACCTTAAATTCCATCGGGGGCAATGAGCAGTTCTTC